Following are 10 T cell receptor beta chains from one sample sequenced in a study of T-cell reconstitution after alpha-beta-depleted transplantation in children. Unique molecular identifiers were used in preparing the TCRbeta library. One entry per CDR3 protein results from TCRdb running MiXCR on the PCR reads. This table has 150,000 to 200,000 distinct CDR3 sequences, approximately 10% appearing once. This sample comprised PBMCs, obtained before TCRalphabeta/CD19-depleted stem cell transplant. All receptors derive from a boy aged 2 to 10 with acute myeloid leukemia, due to receive a stem cell transplant.

This clonotype occurred many times. V is TRBV6-5 and J is TRBJ1-2; a possible D gene is TRBD1 (6 bases). Trimming shortened V by 2 bases and J by 5 bases, and 9 bases separated the two germline ends. Looked up from germline, CDR1 is MNHEY and CDR2 is SVGAGI. The CDR3 loop spans 13 amino acids. The CDR3 loop is CASSYRTGYGYTF. The CDR3 DNA reads as TGTGCCAGCAGTTACCGTACAGGGTATGGCTACACCTTC.

This clonotype was detected ten times or more. The chain recombines TRBV5-1 with TRBJ2-2; the D is unclear. This CDR3 spans 13 amino acids. Germline V lookup: CDR1 SGHRS, CDR2 YFSETQ. Trimming left V 3 bases short and J 5 bases short, with 8 bases between. CDR3 amino acids: CASSSASTGELFF. CDR3 bases: TGCGCCAGCAGCTCAGCTAGTACCGGGGAGCTGTTTTTT.

The chain combines TRBV7-9 with TRBJ2-3; TRBD2 matches at 8 bases. The CDR3 spans 15 residues. V was clipped by 8 bases and J by 2 bases; unmatched bases: 9. The germline V gene has CDR1 SEHNR and CDR2 FQNEAQ (reference sequence). The CDR3 sequence: CASGTRAATTDTQYF. The DNA for the CDR3 is TGTGCCAGCGGGACTAGGGCGGCAACCACAGATACGCAGTATTTT.

This clonotype was detected many times. This sequence joins TRBV12-3 or TRBV12-4 and TRBJ2-5; 10 nucleotides line up with TRBD2. Germline trimming cut 5 bases from V and 4 bases from J; bases unmatched to any gene: 16. This CDR3 has 18 amino acids. The CDR3 reads CASSGLGPAGGEVETQYF. CDR3 DNA: TGTGCCAGCAGTGGCCTAGGGCCAGCGGGGGGGGAAGTAGAGACCCAGTACTTC.

V is TRBV5-4 and J is TRBJ2-7; D remains unclear. V dropped 0 bases and J dropped 5 bases, with 12 bases sitting between them. This CDR3 has 14 amino acids. In germline, CDR1 is SGHNT, CDR2 YYREEE (reference sequence). CDR3 region: CASSLGLLSDEQYV. CDR3 in DNA: TGTGCCAGCAGCTTGGGGCTCCTCAGCGACGAGCAGTACGTC.

This clonotype was seen ten or more times. The rearrangement links TRBV28 to TRBJ2-7; D might be TRBD1 (5 bases). In germline, CDR1 is MDHEN, CDR2 SYDVKM. V lost 8 bases to trimming and J lost 3 bases, with 17 bases between them. The CDR3 has 14 amino acids. Here the CDR3 reads CASGRRGRNYEQYF. Here the CDR3 DNA reads TGTGCCAGCGGCCGAAGGGGAAGGAACTACGAGCAGTACTTC.

This clonotype was counted a few times. V and J are TRBV5-6 and TRBJ2-1; TRBD1 agrees at 7 bases. The V segment lost 4 bases and the J segment 1 base; nucleotides outside the gene matches: 8. Germline loops: CDR1 SGHDT, CDR2 YYEEEE. There are 16 residues in the CDR3. CDR3 in DNA: TGTGCCAGCAGCACCGCGGGCAGGGGGTCCTACAATGAGCAGTTCTTC. Its translation is CASSTAGRGSYNEQFF.

This clonotype was recorded at least ten times. This chain links TRBV6-5 with TRBJ1-1; unclear D gene. The germline CDR1 and CDR2 sequences are MNHEY and SVGAGI. The CDR3 length is 13 residues. V lost 5 bases, J lost 1 base, and 8 bases lay in between. The CDR3 DNA sequence: TGTGCCAGCAGTCTCCGGGGGAACACTGAAGCTTTCTTT. Amino acids: CASSLRGNTEAFF.

This clonotype has just a few counts. V and J are TRBV7-9 and TRBJ2-7, with D uncertain. V lost 5 bases and J lost 4, with 15 bases in between. The CDR3 totals 14 residues. Looked up from germline, CDR1 is SEHNR and CDR2 is FQNEAQ (reference sequence). The CDR3: CASSLQMGYYEQYV. CDR3 DNA: TGTGCCAGCAGCCTTCAAATGGGGTATTACGAGCAGTACGTC.

This clonotype was counted only a few times. The chain recombines TRBV20-1 with TRBJ1-1, with D unclear. CDR3 length: 11 residues. Trimming took off 5 bases at V and 9 bases at J, with 13 bases between the two ends. Germline lookup yields CDR1 DFQATT and CDR2 SNEGSKA (reference sequence). The CDR3 coding sequence is TGCAGTGCTTACTCACCACCGCAAGCTTTCTTT. Its translation is CSAYSPPQAFF.